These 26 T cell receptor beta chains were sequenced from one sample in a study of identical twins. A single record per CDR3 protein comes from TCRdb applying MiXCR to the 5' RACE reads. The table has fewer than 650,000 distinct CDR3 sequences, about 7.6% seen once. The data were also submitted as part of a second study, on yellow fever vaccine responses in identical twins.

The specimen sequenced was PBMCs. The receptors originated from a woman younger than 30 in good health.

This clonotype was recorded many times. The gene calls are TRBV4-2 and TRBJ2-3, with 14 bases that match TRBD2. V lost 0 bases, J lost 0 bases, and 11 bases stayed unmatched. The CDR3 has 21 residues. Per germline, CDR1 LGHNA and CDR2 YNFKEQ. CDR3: CASSQDPVGLAGASSTDTQYF. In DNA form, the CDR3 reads TGTGCCAGCAGCCAAGATCCCGTGGGACTAGCGGGAGCGTCTAGCACAGATACGCAGTATTTT.

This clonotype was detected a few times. The CDR3 loop is CASSSYRTSGSFNEQFF. As DNA, the CDR3 is TGCGCCAGCAGCTCGTACCGGACTAGCGGGAGTTTCAATGAGCAGTTCTTC. This chain links TRBV5-1 with TRBJ2-1, with 13 bases fitting TRBD2. The CDR3 runs 17 residues. The germline V gene encodes CDR1 SGHRS and CDR2 YFSETQ. With 3 bases clipped from V and 6 bases from J, the junction kept 9 bases outside the gene matches.

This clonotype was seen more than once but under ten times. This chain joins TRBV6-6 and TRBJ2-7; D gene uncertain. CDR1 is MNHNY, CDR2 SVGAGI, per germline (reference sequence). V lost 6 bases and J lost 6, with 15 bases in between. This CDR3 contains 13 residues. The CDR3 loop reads CASRSPDSSEQYV. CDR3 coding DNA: TGTGCCAGCAGGTCTCCAGACTCGAGCGAGCAGTACGTC.

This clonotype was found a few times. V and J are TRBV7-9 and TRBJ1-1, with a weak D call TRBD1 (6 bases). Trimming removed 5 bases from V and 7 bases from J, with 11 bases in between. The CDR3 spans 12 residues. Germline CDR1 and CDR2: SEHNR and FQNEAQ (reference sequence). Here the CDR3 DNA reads TGTGCCAGCAGCCAGGGGAAGGATGAAGCTTTCTTT. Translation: CASSQGKDEAFF.

This CDR3 reads CASKKLAGETQYF. The CDR3 DNA sequence: TGTGCCAGCAAGAAACTAGCGGGAGAGACCCAGTACTTC. The J gene is TRBJ2-5, the V gene TRBV6-1; TRBD2 agrees at 9 bases. The CDR3 spans 13 residues. The germline gives CDR1 MNHNS, CDR2 SASEGT. V was clipped by 7 bases and J by 4 bases; unmatched bases: 4.

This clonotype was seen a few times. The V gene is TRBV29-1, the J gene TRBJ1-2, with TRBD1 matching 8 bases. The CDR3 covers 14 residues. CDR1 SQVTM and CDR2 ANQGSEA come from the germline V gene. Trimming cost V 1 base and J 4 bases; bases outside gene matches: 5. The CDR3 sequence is CSVEARTGFYGYTF. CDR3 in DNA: TGCAGCGTTGAAGCCCGGACAGGGTTCTATGGCTACACCTTC.

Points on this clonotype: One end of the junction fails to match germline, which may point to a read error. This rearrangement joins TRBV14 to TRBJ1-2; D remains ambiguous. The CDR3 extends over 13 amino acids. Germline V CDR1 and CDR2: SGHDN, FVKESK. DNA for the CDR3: TGTGCCAGCAGCCAAGCGTCGGTTGGGTCTATTTTCTTC. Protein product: CASSQASVGSIFF.

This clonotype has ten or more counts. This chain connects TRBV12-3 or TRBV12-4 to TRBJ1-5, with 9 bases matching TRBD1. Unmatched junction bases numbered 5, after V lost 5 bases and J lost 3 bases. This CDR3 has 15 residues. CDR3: CASSPDRGVNQPQHF. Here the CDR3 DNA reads TGTGCCAGCAGTCCTGACAGGGGGGTCAATCAGCCCCAGCATTTT.

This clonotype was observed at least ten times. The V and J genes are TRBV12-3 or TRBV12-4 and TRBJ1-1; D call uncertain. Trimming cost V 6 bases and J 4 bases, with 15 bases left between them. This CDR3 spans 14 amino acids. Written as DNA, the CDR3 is TGTGCCAGCAGAACGCCGGGATGGGTCACTGAAGCTTTCTTT. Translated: CASRTPGWVTEAFF.

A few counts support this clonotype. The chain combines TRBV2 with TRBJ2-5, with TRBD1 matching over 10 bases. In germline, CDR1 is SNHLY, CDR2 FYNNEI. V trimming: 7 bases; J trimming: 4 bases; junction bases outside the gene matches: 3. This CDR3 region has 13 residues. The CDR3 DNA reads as TGTGCCAGCAAGGACAGGGGGGGAGAGACCCAGTACTTC. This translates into CASKDRGGETQYF.

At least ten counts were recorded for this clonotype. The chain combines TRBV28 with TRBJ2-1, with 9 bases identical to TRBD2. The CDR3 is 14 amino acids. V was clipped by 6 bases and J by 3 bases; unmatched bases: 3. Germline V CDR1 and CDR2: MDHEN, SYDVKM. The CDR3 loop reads CASSLAGVYNEQFF. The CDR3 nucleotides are TGTGCCAGCAGCTTAGCGGGAGTCTACAATGAGCAGTTCTTC. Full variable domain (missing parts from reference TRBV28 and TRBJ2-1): DVKVTQSSRYLVKRTGEKVFLECVQDMDHENMFWYRQDPGLGLRLIYFSYDVKMKEKGDIPEGYSVSREKKERFSLILESASTNQTSMYLCASSLAGVYNEQFFGPGTRLTVL.

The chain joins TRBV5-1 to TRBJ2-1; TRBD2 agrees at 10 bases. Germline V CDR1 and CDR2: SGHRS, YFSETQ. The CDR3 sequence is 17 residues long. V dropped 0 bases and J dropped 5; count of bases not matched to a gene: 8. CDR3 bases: TGCGCCAGCAGCTTGGCCTGGTATCTAGCGGGGGACAATGAGCAGTTCTTC. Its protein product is CASSLAWYLAGDNEQFF.

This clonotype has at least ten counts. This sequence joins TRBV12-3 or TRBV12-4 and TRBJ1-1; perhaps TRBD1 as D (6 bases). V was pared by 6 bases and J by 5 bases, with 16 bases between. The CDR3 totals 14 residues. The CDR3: CASSLDRGKTEAFF. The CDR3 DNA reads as TGTGCCAGCAGCCTGGACAGAGGGAAGACTGAAGCTTTCTTT.

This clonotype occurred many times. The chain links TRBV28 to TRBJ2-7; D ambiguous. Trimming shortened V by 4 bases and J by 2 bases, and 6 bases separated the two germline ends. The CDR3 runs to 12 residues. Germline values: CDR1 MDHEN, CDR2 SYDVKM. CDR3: CASSSVPYEQYF. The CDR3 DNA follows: TGTGCCAGCAGTTCCGTCCCCTACGAGCAGTACTTC.

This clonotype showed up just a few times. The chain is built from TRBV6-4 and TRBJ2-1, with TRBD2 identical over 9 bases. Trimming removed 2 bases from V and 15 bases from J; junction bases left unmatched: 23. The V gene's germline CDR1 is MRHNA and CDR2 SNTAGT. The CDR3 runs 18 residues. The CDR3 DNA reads TGTGCCAGCAGTGACCCCGACGTGGGGGGACTAGCTGGTTCTTTGTTGTTCTTC. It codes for CASSDPDVGGLAGSLLFF.

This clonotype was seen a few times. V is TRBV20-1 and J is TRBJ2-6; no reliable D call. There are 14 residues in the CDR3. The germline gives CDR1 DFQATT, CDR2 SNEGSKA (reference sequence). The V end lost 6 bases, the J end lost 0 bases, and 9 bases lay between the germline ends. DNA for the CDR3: TGCAGTGCGGAAGGAGACTCTGGGGCCAACGTCCTGACTTTC. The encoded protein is CSAEGDSGANVLTF.

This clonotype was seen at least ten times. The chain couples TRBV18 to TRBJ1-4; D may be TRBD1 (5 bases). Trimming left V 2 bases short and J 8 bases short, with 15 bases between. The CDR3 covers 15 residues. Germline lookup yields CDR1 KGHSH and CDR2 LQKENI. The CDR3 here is CASSPEGFREEKLFF. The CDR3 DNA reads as TGTGCCAGCTCACCAGAGGGGTTCAGGGAAGAAAAACTGTTTTTT.

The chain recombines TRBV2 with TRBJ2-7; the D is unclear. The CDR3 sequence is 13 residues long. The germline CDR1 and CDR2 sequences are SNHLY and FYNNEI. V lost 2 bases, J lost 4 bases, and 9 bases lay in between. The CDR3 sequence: CASSERLGYEQYF. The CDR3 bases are TGTGCCAGCAGTGAAAGATTGGGTTACGAGCAGTACTTC.

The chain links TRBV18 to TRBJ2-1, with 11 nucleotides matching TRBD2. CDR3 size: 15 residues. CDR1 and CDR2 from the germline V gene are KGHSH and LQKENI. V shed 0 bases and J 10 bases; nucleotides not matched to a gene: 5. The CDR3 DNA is TGTGCCAGCTCACCACCGCTAGCGGGGGGCAAAGAGCAGTTCTTC. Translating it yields CASSPPLAGGKEQFF.

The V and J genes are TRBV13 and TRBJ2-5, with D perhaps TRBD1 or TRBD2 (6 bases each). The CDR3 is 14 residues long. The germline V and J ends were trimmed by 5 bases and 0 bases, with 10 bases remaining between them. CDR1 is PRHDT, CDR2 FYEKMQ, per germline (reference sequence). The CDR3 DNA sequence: TGTGCCAGCAGCACGAGGGGGGACCAAGAGACCCAGTACTTC. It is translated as CASSTRGDQETQYF.

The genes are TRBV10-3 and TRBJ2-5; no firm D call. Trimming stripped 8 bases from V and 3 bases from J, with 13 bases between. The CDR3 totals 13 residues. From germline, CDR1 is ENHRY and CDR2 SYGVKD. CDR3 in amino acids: CAIGERNKETQYF. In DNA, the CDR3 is TGTGCCATCGGAGAACGTAATAAAGAGACCCAGTACTTC.

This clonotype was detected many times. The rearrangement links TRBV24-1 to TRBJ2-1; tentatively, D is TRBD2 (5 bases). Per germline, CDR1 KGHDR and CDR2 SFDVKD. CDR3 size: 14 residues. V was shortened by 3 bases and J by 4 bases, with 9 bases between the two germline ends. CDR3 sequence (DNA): TGTGCCACCAGTGATCTAGCTGCGTACAATGAGCAGTTCTTC. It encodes CATSDLAAYNEQFF.

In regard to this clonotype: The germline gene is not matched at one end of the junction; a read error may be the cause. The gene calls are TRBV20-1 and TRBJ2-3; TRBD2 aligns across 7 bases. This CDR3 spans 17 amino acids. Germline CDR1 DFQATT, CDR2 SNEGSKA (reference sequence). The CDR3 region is CCARDLVGGSSTDTQYF. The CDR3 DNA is TGCTGTGCTAGAGATCTCGTCGGGGGGAGTTCCACAGATACGCAGTATTTT.

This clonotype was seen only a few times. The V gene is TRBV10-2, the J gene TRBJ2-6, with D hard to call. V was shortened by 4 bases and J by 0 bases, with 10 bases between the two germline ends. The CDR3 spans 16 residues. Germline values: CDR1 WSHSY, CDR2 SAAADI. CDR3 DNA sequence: TGCGCCAGCAGTGGCGAACAACACTCTGGGGCCAACGTCCTGACTTTC. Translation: CASSGEQHSGANVLTF.

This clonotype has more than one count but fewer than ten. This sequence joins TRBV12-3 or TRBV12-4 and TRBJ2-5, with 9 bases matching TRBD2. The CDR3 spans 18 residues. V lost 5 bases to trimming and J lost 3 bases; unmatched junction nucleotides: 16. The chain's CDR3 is CASSTPTGSSSGEETQYF. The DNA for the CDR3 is TGTGCCAGCAGTACACCGACAGGCTCATCTAGCGGGGAAGAGACCCAGTACTTC.

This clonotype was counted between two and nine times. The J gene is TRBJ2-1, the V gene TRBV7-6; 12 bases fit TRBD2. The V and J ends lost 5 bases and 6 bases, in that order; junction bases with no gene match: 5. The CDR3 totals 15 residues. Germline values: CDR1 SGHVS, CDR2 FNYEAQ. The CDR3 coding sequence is TGTGCCAGCAGCCTCACTAGCGGGGGGATCAATGAGCAGTTCTTC. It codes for CASSLTSGGINEQFF.